Sequencing of this TCR beta chain was carried out in a study of OX40 agonist ivuxolimab in advanced cancers. This clone showed up just once. What it recognizes is unknown. The germline V gene has CDR1 SGHTA and CDR2 FQGNSA. Losses at the gene ends were 5 bases for V and 7 bases for J; bases not matched to a gene: 7. The CDR3 covers 15 residues. Only in-frame clones appear in the TCRdb table, and some are missing; sequencing was by immunoSEQ multiplex PCR. The profile covers tens of thousands of clones, with around 90% appearing a single time and approximately 2.5% taken by the ten largest. Whole-study results and caveats: Low normalized T-cell clonal expansion was additionally recorded for some nonresponders.

This sequence originates from an adult with an advanced solid tumor such as melanoma, head and neck, liver or kidney cancer. Sequences were derived from CD4+ or CD8+ T cells sorted from blood, sampled in a trial of the OX40 agonist ivuxolimab. The chain uses TRBV7-2 and TRBJ2-1; 11 nucleotides agree with TRBD2. The CDR3 DNA follows: TGTGCCAGCAGCAAGACTAGCGGGACGGGGAATGAGCAGTTCTTC. Amino acid sequence: CASSKTSGTGNEQFF.